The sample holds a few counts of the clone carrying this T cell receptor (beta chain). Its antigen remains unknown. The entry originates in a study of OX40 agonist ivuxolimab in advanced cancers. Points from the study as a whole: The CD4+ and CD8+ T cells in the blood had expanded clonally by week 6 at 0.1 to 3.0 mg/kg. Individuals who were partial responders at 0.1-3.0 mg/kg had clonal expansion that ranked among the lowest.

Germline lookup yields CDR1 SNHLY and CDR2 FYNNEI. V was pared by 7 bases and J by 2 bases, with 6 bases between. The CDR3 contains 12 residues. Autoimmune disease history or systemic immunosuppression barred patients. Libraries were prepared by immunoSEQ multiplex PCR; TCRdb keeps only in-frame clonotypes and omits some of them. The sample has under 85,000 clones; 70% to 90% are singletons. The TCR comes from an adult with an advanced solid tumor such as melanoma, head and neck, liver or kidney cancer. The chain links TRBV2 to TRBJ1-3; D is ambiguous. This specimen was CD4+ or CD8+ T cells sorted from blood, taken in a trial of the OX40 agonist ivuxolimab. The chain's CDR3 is CASTLTGNTIYF. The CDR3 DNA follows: TGTGCCAGCACACTTACTGGAAACACCATATATTTT.